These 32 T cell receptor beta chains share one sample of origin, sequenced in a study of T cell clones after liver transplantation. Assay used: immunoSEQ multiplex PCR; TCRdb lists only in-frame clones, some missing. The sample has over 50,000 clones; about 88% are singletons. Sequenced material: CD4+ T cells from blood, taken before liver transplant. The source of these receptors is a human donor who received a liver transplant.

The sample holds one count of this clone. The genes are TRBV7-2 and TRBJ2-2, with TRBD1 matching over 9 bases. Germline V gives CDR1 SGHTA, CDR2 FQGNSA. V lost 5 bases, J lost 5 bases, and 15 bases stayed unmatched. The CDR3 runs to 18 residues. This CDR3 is CASSRLPPRDRETGELFF. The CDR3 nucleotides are TGTGCCAGCAGCCGATTGCCGCCCCGGGACAGGGAAACCGGGGAGCTGTTTTTT.

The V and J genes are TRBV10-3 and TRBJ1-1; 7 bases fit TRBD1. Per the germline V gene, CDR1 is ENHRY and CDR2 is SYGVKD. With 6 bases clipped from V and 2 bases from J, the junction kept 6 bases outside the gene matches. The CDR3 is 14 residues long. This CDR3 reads CAISFGTANTEAFF. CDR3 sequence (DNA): TGTGCCATCAGCTTCGGGACAGCAAACACTGAAGCTTTCTTT.

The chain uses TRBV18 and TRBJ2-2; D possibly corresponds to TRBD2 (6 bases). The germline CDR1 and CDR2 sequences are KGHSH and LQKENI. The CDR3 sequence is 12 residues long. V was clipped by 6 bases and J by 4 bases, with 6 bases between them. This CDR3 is CASSGGTGELFF. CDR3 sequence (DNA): TGTGCCAGCTCCGGGGGCACCGGGGAGCTGTTTTTT. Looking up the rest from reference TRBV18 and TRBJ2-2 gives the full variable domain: NAGVMQNPRHLVRRRGQEARLRCSPMKGHSHVYWYRQLPEEGLKFMVYLQKENIIDESGMPKERFSAEFPKEGPSILRIQQVVRGDSAAYFCASSGGTGELFFGEGSRLTVL.

The CDR3 sequence is CAWSGWGQENYEQYF. The CDR3 DNA follows: TGTGCCTGGAGTGGATGGGGACAGGAGAACTACGAGCAGTACTTC. The chain recombines TRBV30 with TRBJ2-7, with TRBD1 matching over 8 bases. With V trimmed by 1 base and J by 3 bases, 8 bases remained unmatched. Germline-derived CDR1 and CDR2 are GTSNPN and SVGIG (reference sequence). This CDR3 has 15 residues.

The CDR3 loop is CASSSGLQPQHF. As DNA, the CDR3 is TGTGCCAGTAGTTCTGGTTTACAGCCCCAGCATTTT. This sequence joins TRBV19 and TRBJ1-5; unclear D gene. CDR1 is LNHDA and CDR2 is SQIVND in the germline V gene (reference sequence). The CDR3 is 12 amino acids. V was shortened by 5 bases and J by 7 bases, with 9 bases between the two germline ends.

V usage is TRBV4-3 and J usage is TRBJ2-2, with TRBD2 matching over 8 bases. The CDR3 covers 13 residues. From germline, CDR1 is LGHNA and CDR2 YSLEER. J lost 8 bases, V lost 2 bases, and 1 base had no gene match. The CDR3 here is CASSQTSGGELFF. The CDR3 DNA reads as TGCGCCAGCAGCCAAACTAGCGGAGGGGAGCTGTTTTTT.

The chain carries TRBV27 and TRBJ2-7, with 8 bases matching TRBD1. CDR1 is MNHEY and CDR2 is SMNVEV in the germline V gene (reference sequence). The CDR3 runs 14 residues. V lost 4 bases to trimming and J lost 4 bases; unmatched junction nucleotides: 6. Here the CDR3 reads CASSSGQGYYEQYF. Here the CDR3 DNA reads TGTGCCAGCAGTTCCGGACAGGGATATTACGAGCAGTACTTC.

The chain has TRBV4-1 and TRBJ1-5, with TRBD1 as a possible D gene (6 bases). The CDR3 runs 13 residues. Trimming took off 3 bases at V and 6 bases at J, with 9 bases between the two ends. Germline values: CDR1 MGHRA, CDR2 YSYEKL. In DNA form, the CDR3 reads TGCGCCAGCAGCCACTTAGGGGGTCAGCCCCAGCATTTT. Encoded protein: CASSHLGGQPQHF.

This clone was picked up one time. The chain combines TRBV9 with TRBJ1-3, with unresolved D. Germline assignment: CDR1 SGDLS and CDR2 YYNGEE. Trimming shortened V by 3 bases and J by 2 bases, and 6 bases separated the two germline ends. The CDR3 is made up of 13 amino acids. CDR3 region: CASSESPGNTIYF. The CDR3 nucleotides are TGTGCCAGCAGCGAGAGTCCTGGAAACACCATATATTTT.

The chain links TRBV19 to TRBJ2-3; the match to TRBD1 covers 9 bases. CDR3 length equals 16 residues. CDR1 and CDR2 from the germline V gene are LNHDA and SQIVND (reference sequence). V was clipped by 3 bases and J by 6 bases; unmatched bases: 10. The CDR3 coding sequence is TGTGCCAGTAGTATTTTCCGGGGACAGGGTACCGATACGCAGTATTTT. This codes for CASSIFRGQGTDTQYF.

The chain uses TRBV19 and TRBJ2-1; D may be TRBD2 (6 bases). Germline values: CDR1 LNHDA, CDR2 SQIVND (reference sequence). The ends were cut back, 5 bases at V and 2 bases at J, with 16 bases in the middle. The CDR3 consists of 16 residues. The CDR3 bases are TGTGCCAGTAGTGCAAATCTAGCGCCGACCTACAATGAGCAGTTCTTC. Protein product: CASSANLAPTYNEQFF.

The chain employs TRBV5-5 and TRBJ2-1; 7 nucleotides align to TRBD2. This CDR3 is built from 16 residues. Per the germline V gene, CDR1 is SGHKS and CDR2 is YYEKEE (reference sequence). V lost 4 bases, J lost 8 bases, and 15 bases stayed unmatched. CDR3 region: CASSPRASGRVYEQFF. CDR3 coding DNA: TGTGCCAGCAGCCCCCGGGCTAGCGGTAGGGTCTATGAGCAGTTCTTC.

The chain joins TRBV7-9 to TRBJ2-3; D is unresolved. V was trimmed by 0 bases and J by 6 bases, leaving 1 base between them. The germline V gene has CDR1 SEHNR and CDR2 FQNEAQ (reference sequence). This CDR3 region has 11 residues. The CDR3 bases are TGTGCCAGCAGCTTAGCCGATACGCAGTATTTT. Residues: CASSLADTQYF.

The CDR3 nucleotides are TGTGCCTGGGACGGACCCTATAGCTACGAGCAGTACTTC. Its translation is CAWDGPYSYEQYF. This chain connects TRBV30 to TRBJ2-7; D unclear. The CDR3 runs 13 residues. The V end lost 5 bases, the J end lost 3 bases, and 14 bases lay between the germline ends. Germline CDR1 and CDR2: GTSNPN and SVGIG (reference sequence).

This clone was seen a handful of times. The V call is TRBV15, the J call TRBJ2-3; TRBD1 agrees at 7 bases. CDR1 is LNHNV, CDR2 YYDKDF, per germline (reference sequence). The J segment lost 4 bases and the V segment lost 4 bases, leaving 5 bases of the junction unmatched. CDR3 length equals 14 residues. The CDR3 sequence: CATSKGGYADTQYF. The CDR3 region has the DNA TGTGCCACCAGCAAAGGGGGCTACGCAGATACGCAGTATTTT.

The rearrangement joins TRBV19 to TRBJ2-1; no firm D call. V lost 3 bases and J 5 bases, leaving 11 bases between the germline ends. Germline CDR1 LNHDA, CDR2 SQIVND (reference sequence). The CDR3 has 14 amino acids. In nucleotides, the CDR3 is TGTGCCAGTAGTATTTTTGCAGCGCACAATGAGCAGTTCTTC. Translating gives CASSIFAAHNEQFF.

CDR3 protein: CASSFGKGTRSTDTQYF. The CDR3 DNA reads TGTGCCAGCAGCTTCGGCAAAGGAACCCGTAGCACAGATACGCAGTATTTT. V is TRBV7-2 and J is TRBJ2-3; D remains ambiguous. Trimming left V 3 bases short and J 0 bases short, with 16 bases between. There are 17 residues in the CDR3. Germline V lookup: CDR1 SGHTA, CDR2 FQGNSA. The entire variable domain, with the rest obtained from reference TRBV7-2 and TRBJ2-3, is as follows: GAGVSQSPSNKVTEKGKDVELRCDPISGHTALYWYRQSLGQGLEFLIYFQGNSAPDKSGLPSDRFSAERTGGSVSTLTIQRTQQEDSAVYLCASSFGKGTRSTDTQYFGPGTRLTVL.

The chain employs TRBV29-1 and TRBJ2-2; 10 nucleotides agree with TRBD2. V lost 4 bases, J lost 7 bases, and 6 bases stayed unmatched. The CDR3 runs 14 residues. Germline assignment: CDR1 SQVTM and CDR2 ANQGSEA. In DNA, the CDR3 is TGCAGCGTTGCCCCTAGCGGGAGTATCGGGGAGCTGTTTTTT. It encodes CSVAPSGSIGELFF.

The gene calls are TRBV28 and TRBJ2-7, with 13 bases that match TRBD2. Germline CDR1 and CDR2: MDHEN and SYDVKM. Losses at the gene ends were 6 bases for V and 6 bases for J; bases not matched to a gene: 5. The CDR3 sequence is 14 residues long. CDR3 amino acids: CASSKGLAGSEQYF. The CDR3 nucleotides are TGTGCCAGCAGCAAGGGACTAGCGGGGTCCGAGCAGTACTTC.

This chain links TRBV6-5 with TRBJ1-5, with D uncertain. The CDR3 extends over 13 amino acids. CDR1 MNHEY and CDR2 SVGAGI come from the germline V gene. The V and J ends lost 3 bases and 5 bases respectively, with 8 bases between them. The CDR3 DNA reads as TGTGCCAGCAGTTATGGGCGTTATCAGCCCCAGCATTTT. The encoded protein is CASSYGRYQPQHF.

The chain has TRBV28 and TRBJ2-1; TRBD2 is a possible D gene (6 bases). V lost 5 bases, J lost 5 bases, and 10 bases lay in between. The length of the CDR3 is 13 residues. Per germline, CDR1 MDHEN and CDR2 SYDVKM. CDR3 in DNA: TGTGCCAGCAGTCGACTAGAAAACAATGAGCAGTTCTTC. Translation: CASSRLENNEQFF.

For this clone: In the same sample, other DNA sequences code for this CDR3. The CDR3 loop is CASSPRRSQETQYF. Here the CDR3 DNA reads TGTGCCAGCAGTCCAAGACGCAGCCAAGAGACCCAGTACTTC. V and J are TRBV7-8 and TRBJ2-5, with D uncertain. V was pared by 6 bases and J by 1 base, with 12 bases between. Germline values: CDR1 SGHVS, CDR2 FQNEAQ. CDR3 length: 14 residues.

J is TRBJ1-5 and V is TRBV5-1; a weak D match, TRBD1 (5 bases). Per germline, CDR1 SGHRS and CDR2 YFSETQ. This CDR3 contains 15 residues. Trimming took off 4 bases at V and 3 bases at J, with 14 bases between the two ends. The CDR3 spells CASSEVWGNNQPQHF. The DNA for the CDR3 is TGCGCCAGCAGCGAAGTTTGGGGGAACAATCAGCCCCAGCATTTT.

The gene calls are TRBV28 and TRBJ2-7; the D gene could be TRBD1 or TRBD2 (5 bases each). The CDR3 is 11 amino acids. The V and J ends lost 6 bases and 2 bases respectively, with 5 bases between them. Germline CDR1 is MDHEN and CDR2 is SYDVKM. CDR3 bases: TGTGCCAGCAGGGGGGCCTACGAGCAGTACTTC. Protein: CASRGAYEQYF.

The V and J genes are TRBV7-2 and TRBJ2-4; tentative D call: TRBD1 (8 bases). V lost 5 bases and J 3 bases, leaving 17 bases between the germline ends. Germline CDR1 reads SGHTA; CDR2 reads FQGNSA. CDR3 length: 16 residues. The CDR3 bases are TGTGCCAGCAGCCCGAGACAGGGGAGGGGCAAAAACATTCAGTACTTC. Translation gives CASSPRQGRGKNIQYF.

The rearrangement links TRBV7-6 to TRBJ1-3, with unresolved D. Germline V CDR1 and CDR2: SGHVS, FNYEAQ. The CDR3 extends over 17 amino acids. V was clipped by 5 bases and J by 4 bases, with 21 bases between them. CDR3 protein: CASSISDVSSYGNTIYF. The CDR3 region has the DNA TGTGCCAGCAGCATTTCGGACGTTTCCTCTTACGGAAACACCATATATTTT.

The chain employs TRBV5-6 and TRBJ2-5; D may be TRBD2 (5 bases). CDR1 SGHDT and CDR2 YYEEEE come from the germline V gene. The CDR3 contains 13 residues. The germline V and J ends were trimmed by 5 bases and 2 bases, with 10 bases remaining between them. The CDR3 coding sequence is TGTGCCAGCAGACGCAAGCGGCAAGAGACCCAGTACTTC. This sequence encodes CASRRKRQETQYF.

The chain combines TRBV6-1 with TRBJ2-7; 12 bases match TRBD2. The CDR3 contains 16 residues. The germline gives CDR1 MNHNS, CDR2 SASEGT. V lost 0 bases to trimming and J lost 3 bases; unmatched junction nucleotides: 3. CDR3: CASSEASGLAGYEQYF. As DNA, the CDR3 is TGTGCCAGCAGTGAAGCTTCGGGACTAGCGGGCTACGAGCAGTACTTC.

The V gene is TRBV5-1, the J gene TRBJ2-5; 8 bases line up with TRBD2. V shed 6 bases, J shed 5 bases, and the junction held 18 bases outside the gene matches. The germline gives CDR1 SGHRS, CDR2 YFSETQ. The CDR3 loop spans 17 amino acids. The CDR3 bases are TGCGCCAGCAACCGTGGAAGCGACGGGGGGGCCCGGGAGACCCAGTACTTC. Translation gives CASNRGSDGGARETQYF. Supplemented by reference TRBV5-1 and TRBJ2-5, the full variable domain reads KAGVTQTPRYLIKTRGQQVTLSCSPISGHRSVSWYQQTPGQGLQFLFEYFSETQRNKGNFPGRFSGRQFSNSRSEMNVSTLELGDSALYLCASNRGSDGGARETQYFGPGTRLLVL.

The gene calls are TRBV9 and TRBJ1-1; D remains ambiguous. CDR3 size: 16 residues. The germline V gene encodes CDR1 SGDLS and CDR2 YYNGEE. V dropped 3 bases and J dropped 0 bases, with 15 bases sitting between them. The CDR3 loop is CASSAILKWVNTEAFF. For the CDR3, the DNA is TGTGCCAGCAGCGCAATCCTGAAATGGGTGAACACTGAAGCTTTCTTT. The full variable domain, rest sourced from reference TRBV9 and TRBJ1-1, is DSGVTQTPKHLITATGQRVTLRCSPRSGDLSVYWYQQSLDQGLQFLIQYYNGEERAKGNILERFSAQQFPDLHSELNLSSLELGDSALYFCASSAILKWVNTEAFFGQGTRLTVV.

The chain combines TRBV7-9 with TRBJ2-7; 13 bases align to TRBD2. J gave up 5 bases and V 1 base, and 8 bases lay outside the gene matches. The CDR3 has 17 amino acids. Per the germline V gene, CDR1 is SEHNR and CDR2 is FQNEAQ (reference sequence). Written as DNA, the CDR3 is TGTGCCAGCAGCTTAGGCACCACTAGCGGGGGGGTTGACGAGCAGTACTTC. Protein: CASSLGTTSGGVDEQYF.

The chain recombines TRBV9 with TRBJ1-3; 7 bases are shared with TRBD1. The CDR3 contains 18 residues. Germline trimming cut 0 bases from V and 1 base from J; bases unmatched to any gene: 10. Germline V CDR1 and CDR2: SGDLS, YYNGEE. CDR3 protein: CASSVEGRGYSSGNTIYF. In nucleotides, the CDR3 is TGTGCCAGCAGCGTAGAGGGCAGGGGGTACAGTTCTGGAAACACCATATATTTT.